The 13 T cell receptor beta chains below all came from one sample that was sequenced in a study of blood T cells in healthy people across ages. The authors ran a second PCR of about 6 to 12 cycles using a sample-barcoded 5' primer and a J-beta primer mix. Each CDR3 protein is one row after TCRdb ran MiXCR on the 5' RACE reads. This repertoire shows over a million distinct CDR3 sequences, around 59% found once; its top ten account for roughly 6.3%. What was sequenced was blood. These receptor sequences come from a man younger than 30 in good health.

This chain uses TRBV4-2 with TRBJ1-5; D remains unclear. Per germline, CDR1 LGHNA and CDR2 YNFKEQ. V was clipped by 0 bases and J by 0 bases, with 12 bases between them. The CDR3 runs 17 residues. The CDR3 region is CASSQDKAEDSNQPQHF. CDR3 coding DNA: TGTGCCAGCAGCCAAGATAAGGCAGAAGATAGCAATCAGCCCCAGCATTTT.

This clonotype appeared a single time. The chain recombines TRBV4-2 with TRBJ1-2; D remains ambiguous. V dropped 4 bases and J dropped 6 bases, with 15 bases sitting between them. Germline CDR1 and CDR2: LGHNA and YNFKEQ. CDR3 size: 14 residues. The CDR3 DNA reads TGTGCCAGCAGCCGTCCCCCCCCAAGGGATGGCTACACCTTC. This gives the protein CASSRPPPRDGYTF.

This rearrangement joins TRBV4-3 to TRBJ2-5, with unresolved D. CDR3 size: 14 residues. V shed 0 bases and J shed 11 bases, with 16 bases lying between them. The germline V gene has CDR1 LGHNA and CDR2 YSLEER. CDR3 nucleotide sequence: TGCGCCAGCAGCCAAGATTCGGGCCGCCTTGAGCAGTACTTC. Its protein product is CASSQDSGRLEQYF.

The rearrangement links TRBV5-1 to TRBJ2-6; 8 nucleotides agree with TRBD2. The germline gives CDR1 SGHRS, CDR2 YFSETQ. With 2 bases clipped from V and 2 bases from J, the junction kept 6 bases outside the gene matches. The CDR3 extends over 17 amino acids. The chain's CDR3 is CASSFTAGDAGANVLTF. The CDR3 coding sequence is TGCGCCAGCAGCTTCACAGCGGGGGATGCTGGGGCCAACGTCCTGACTTTC.

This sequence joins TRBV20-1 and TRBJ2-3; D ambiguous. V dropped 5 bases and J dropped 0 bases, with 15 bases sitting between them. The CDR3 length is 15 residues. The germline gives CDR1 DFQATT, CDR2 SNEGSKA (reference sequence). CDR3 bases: TGCAGTGCTCCTTTCCGTACCGCGAGCACAGATACGCAGTATTTT. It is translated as CSAPFRTASTDTQYF.

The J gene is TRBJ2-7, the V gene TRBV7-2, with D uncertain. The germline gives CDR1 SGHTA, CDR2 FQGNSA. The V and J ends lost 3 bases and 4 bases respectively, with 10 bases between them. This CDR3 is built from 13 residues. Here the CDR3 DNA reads TGTGCCAGCAGCTTTGGTGCTCTATACGAGCAGTACTTC. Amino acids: CASSFGALYEQYF.

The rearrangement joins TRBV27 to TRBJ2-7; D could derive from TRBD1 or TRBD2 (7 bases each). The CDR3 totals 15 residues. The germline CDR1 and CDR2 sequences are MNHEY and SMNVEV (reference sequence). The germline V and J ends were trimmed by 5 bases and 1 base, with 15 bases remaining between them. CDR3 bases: TGTGCCAGCAGTGTAACCAGGGGGGGTTCCTACGAGCAGTACTTC. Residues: CASSVTRGGSYEQYF.

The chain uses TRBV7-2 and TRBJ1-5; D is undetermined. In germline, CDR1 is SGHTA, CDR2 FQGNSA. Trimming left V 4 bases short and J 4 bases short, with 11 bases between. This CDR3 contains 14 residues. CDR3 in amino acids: CASSWKAKNQPQHF. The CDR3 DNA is TGTGCCAGCAGCTGGAAGGCCAAAAATCAGCCCCAGCATTTT.

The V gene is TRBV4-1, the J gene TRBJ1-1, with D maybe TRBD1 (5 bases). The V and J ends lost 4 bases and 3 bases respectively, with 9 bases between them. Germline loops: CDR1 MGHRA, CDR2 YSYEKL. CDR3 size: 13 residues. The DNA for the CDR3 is TGCGCCAGCAGCCGAACGACAGACACTGAAGCTTTCTTT. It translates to CASSRTTDTEAFF.

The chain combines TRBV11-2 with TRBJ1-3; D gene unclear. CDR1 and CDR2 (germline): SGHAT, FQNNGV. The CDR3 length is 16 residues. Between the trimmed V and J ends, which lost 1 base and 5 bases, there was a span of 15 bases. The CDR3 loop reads CASSLVHGGFRNTIYF. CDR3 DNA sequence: TGTGCCAGCAGCTTAGTCCACGGAGGGTTTCGAAACACCATATATTTT.

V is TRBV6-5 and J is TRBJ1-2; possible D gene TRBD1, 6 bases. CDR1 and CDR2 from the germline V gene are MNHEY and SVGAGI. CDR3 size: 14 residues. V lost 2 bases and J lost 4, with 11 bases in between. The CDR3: CASSYGEGGYGYTF. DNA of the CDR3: TGTGCCAGCAGTTACGGGGAAGGGGGCTATGGCTACACCTTC.

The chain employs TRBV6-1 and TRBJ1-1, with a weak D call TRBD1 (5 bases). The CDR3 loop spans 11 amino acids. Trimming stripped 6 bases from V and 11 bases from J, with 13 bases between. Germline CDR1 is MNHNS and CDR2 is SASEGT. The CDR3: CASREQAQAFF. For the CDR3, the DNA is TGTGCCAGCAGGGAACAGGCGCAGGCTTTCTTT.

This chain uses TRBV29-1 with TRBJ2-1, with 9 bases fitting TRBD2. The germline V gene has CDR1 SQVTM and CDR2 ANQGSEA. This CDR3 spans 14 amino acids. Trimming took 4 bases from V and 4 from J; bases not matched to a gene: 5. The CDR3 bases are TGCAGCGTTGGAGGACTAGCGCTATACAATGAGCAGTTCTTC. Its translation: CSVGGLALYNEQFF.